Listed below are T cell receptor beta chains from one sample, sequenced in a study of blood T cell repertoires in COVID-19. Libraries were prepared by immunoSEQ multiplex PCR; TCRdb keeps only in-frame clonotypes and omits some of them. The profile shows around 230,000 clones, 83% of them singletons. Sequencing was carried out using peripheral blood. These receptors came from a woman in her 40s with active or convalescent COVID-19. Each CDR3 is given with its conserved first and last residue. D genes are given only for firm matches. Clone size is given for some rows only: seen once, a few or many times, or a class if the clone is expanded.

J,V,D,size,CDR3,DNA
TRBJ2-5,TRBV11-2,.,.,CASSLLAGETQYF,TGTGCCAGCTCTTTACTAGCTGGCGAGACCCAGTACTTC
TRBJ1-2,TRBV25-1,.,once,CASSTSTVNYGYTF,.
TRBJ2-7,TRBV11-2,.,.,CASRAGGYEQYF,TGTGCCAGCAGGGCAGGGGGGTACGAGCAGTACTTC
TRBJ1-2,TRBV19,.,.,CASSIPTGLNYGYTF,TGTGCCAGTAGTATCCCAACGGGACTGAACTATGGCTACACCTTC
TRBJ2-3,TRBV2,.,.,CASSHLATDTQYF,TGTGCCAGCAGTCATCTAGCGACAGATACGCAGTATTTT
TRBJ1-6,TRBV7-2,.,.,CASSPTWNSPLHF,TGTGCCAGCAGCCCCACATGGAATTCACCCCTCCACTTT
TRBJ2-3,TRBV3-1/TRBV3-2,.,.,CASSQQSTDTQYF,TGTGCCAGCAGCCAACAGAGCACAGATACGCAGTATTTT
TRBJ2-6,TRBV18,.,.,CASSPSLLGANVLTF,TGTGCCAGCTCACCCTCCCTTCTGGGGGCCAACGTCCTGACTTTC
TRBJ1-2,TRBV5-5,.,.,CASSRDSSTNYGYTF,TGTGCCAGCAGCCGAGACAGCAGCACTAACTATGGCTACACCTTC
TRBJ2-7,TRBV6-5,.,.,CASSSLNAGASEQYF,TGTGCCAGCAGTAGCCTGAATGCAGGGGCAAGCGAGCAGTACTTC
TRBJ1-5,TRBV5-4,.,.,CASSPGVDSNQPQHF,TGTGCCAGCAGCCCGGGGGTTGATAGCAATCAGCCCCAGCATTTT
TRBJ2-7,TRBV5-5,.,.,CASRPGHTAAYEQYF,TGTGCCAGCAGGCCGGGACACACAGCGGCCTACGAGCAGTACTTC